Included here is one TCR beta chain sequence, with context. What antigen it recognizes has not been identified. No base qualities exist here, and no much larger clone lies one base off it. TCRbeta CDR3 regions were amplified from genomic DNA using the immunoSEQ Assay, a bias-controlled multiplex PCR. In the authors' own workflow: Within the assay, amplification of reference gene primers was used to estimate how many nucleated cells each sample contained. To quantify the absolute abundance of each unique TCRbeta CDR3 rearrangement, sequence reads were collapsed and filtered. For each sample, productive Simpson clonality was calculated by taking the square root of Simpson's diversity index across productive rearrangements. What TCRdb holds here is the immuneACCESS table cut down to in-frame rearrangements. Part of the clones is not present; checked against another copy, under half of the missing clones reflect an unresolved V gene, and the others are unexplained. V, J and clone size are taken as reported in that table, and D and trimming were inferred from the DNA itself. The sample has 50,000 to 80,000 clones on record, about 90% of them singletons. About 43% of the sample lies in the top ten.

The entry originates in a study of blood T cell repertoires in COVID-19 (dated by TCRdb to the early 2020s). Notes on the research overall: Collaborator samples came from the United States, Italy and Spain and covered acute and convalescent phases of COVID-19. The prospective study material was composed of cDNA or gDNA derived from T cells, B-cell-depleted T cells, or PBMCs. The dataset comprised deeply sampled blood TCRbeta repertoires from subjects exposed to, actively infected with, or recovered from COVID-19. The repertoires were made available in a free public database intended to serve as a resource for research on the immune response to SARS-CoV-2. The samples were drawn from the first 160 participants of the ongoing ImmuneRACE study and from over 950 subjects provided by 6 global collaborators. Sample metadata almost always included a de-identified subject ID, COVID-19 status, age in years and sex. Where HLA class I and class II types were available, the types were taken from metadata supplied by the sample provider, not from assay-based typing. The study at large found these results: The quantity of clinical and demographic metadata differed by source and by participant and was supplied without curation.

In Seattle, one collaborating source enrolled patients while the infection was active and tracked those patients longitudinally over the course of disease. Collaborating institutions collected whole blood in K2EDTA tubes following their own protocols. For TCRbeta analysis, collaborators shipped samples in one of three forms: frozen whole blood, isolated PBMCs, or DNA extracted from either of those sample types. The CDR3 spans 15 residues, from the cysteine through the phenylalanine. This entry keeps only the CDR3 DNA: 45 bases, framed from base 1. The germline V gene (reference sequence) yields LNHDA for CDR1 and SQIVND for CDR2. V is pared back by 6 bases and J by 4 bases, with 13 bases lying between the germline termini.

The sequence was obtained from a woman aged 60 to 75 with COVID-19, enrolled during active disease. Recombination joined TRBV19 with TRBJ2-6; there is no confident call for the D gene. Material for sequencing was peripheral blood. The CDR3 is CASRALVAGANVLTF. In nucleotide form, the sequence is TGTGCCAGTAGAGCCCTTGTAGCCGGGGCCAACGTCCTGACTTTC.